The clone carrying this T cell receptor (beta chain) has at least ten counts. Antigen specificity is unknown. The data are from a study of T cells in Graves' hyperthyroidism and ophthalmopathy. Study-wide background: Peripheral blood was collected at initial diagnosis, before any treatment.

The ends were cut back, 6 bases at V and 7 bases at J, with 9 bases in the middle. CDR3 size: 12 residues. Per the germline V gene, CDR1 is SGHAT and CDR2 is FQNNGV. The study, taken as a whole, reports: Blood also contained most expanded thyroid clonotypes above 0.001. Classification by a 13 V-J model distinguished ophthalmopathy from stable hyperthyroidism.

The source material, RNA transcripts, was used to amplify TCR beta CDR3 regions. The HTBI primer set was used in a first-round RT-PCR of the TCR CDR3. Using its own MiXCR run on the multiplex PCR reads, TCRdb lists one record per CDR3 protein. The data contain about 530,000 distinct CDR3 sequences, over 15% of them singletons. From more than 9 ml of fresh peripheral blood, PBMCs were isolated. Sequenced material: blood. This clonotype was sampled from a woman aged 18-29 years with Graves' ophthalmopathy. V and J are TRBV11-2 and TRBJ2-2; D remains ambiguous. The CDR3 DNA reads TGTGCCAGCAGTTGGGGTGGCGGGGAGCTGTTTTTT. It translates to CASSWGGGELFF.